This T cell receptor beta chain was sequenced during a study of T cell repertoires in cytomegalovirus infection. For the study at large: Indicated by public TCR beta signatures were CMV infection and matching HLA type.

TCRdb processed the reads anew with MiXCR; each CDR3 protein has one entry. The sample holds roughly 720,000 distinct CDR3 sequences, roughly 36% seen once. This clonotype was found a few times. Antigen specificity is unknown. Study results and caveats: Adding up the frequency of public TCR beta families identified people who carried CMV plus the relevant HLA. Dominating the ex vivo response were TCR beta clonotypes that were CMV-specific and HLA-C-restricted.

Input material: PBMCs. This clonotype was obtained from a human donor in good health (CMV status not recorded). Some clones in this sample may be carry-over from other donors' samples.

The CDR3 sequence is CASSPGGAGGANYGYTF. CDR3 DNA sequence: TGTGCCAGCAGTCCCGGAGGGGCAGGGGGTGCAAACTATGGCTACACCTTC. The chain links TRBV6-5 to TRBJ1-2; the match to TRBD1 covers 7 bases. The CDR3 consists of 17 residues. The V segment lost 5 bases and the J segment 2 bases; nucleotides outside the gene matches: 14. CDR1 MNHEY and CDR2 SVGAGI come from the germline V gene.